This TCR beta chain originates from a study of blood T cell repertoires in COVID-19. Study overall: Specimens from acute and convalescent COVID-19 originated in the United States, Italy and Spain. The analysed material was cDNA or gDNA that came from T cells, B-cell-depleted T cells, or PBMCs.

Authors' methods: Estimated nucleated cell counts came from reference gene primer amplification. Assay: immunoSEQ multiplex PCR; the TCRdb copy retains only in-frame clones and omits some. For V, J and clone size, that table is used; D and trimming come from the DNA. The top ten hold roughly 5% of the sample, which has about 170,000 clones, under 95% seen once. The ends were cut back, 2 bases at V and 1 base at J, with 5 bases in the middle. The CDR3 is made up of 13 amino acids. CDR1 and CDR2 from the germline V gene are MDHEN and SYDVKM. The chain uses TRBV28 and TRBJ1-1; no reliable D call. This sequence was found in a man younger than 35 with COVID-19, enrolled during active disease. Specimen: peripheral blood. The chain's CDR3 is CASSLTGNTEAFF. DNA for the CDR3: TGTGCCAGCAGTTTAACTGGGAACACTGAAGCTTTCTTT. The full variable domain, completed using reference TRBV28 and TRBJ1-1, is DVKVTQSSRYLVKRTGEKVFLECVQDMDHENMFWYRQDPGLGLRLIYFSYDVKMKEKGDIPEGYSVSREKKERFSLILESASTNQTSMYLCASSLTGNTEAFFGQGTRLTVV.